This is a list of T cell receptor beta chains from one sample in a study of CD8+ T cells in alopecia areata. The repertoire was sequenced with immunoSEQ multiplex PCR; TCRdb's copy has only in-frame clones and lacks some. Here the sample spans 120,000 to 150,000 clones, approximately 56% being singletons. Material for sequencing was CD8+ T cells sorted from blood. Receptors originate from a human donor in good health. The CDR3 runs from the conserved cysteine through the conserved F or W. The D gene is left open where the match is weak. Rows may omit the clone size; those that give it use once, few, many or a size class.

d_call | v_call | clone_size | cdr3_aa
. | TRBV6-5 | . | CASREFSGGELFF
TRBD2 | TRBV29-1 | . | CSVEREVSTDTQYF
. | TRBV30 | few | CAWAGIEETQYF
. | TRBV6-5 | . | CASSYAQGRKHGYTF
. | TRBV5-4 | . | CASSLLGEDTQYF
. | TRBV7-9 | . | CASSTDKDLLQFF
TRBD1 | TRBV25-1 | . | CASSDGQGAPSGANVLTF
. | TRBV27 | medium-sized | CASRELGEWKQFF
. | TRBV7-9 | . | CASIKSRGGRIQETQYF
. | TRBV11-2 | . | CASSFGGDEQYF
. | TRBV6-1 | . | CASGATSPIYGYTF
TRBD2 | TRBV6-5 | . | CASSSSGGLETQYF
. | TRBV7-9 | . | CAAVGGMHEQYF
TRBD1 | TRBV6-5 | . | CASRPDRGKIYGYTF
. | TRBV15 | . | CATSRDHPAKSEQYF
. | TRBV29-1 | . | CSVPARLGYTF